These 15 T cell receptor beta chains were sequenced from one sample in a study of OX40 agonist ivuxolimab in advanced cancers. Repertoires were generated with immunoSEQ multiplex PCR, while TCRdb's copy carries only in-frame clones and drops some. The data contain tens of thousands of clones, 75% to 90% of them singletons. The sequences come from CD4+ or CD8+ T cells sorted from blood, collected in a trial of the OX40 agonist ivuxolimab. The source of these receptors is an adult with an advanced solid tumor such as melanoma, head and neck, liver or kidney cancer.

This chain links TRBV18 with TRBJ1-1, with TRBD1 as a possible D gene (5 bases). From germline, CDR1 is KGHSH and CDR2 LQKENI. Trimming stripped 0 bases from V and 3 bases from J, with 14 bases between. The CDR3 runs to 16 residues. The CDR3 region has the DNA TGTGCCAGCTCACCACCTAATTTAGGGGTTGACACTGAAGCTTTCTTT. It encodes CASSPPNLGVDTEAFF.

This CDR3 is CASGVRSGANVLTF. The CDR3 coding sequence is TGTGCCAGTGGGGTGCGTTCTGGGGCCAACGTCCTGACTTTC. The chain joins TRBV19 to TRBJ2-6; D remains unclear. This CDR3 contains 14 residues. Germline CDR1 reads LNHDA; CDR2 reads SQIVND (reference sequence). V was clipped by 8 bases and J by 1 base, with 9 bases between them. Combining the CDR3 with reference TRBV19 and TRBJ2-6 gives the whole variable domain DGGITQSPKYLFRKEGQNVTLSCEQNLNHDAMYWYRQDPGQGLRLIYYSQIVNDFQKGDIAEGYSVSREKKESFPLTVTSAQKNPTAFYLCASGVRSGANVLTFGAGSRLTVL.

This clone was picked up a small number of times. The chain recombines TRBV6-6 with TRBJ2-1, with TRBD2 matching 14 bases. Germline V gives CDR1 MNHNY, CDR2 SVGAGI (reference sequence). The CDR3 length is 15 residues. V lost 6 bases to trimming and J lost 9 bases; unmatched junction nucleotides: 7. The CDR3 spells CASSQGLAGVSEQFF. The CDR3 DNA follows: TGTGCCAGCAGCCAGGGACTAGCGGGAGTATCTGAGCAGTTCTTC.

V and J are TRBV7-9 and TRBJ1-2; no reliable D call. The length of the CDR3 is 13 residues. V was clipped by 5 bases and J by 2 bases, with 9 bases between them. CDR1 SEHNR and CDR2 FQNEAQ come from the germline V gene (reference sequence). The CDR3 protein is CASSGGSNYGYTF. CDR3 in DNA: TGTGCCAGCAGCGGAGGCTCCAACTATGGCTACACCTTC. Full variable domain (remainder filled in from reference TRBV7-9 and TRBJ1-2): DTGVSQNPRHKITKRGQNVTFRCDPISEHNRLYWYRQTLGQGPEFLTYFQNEAQLEKSRLLSDRFSAERPKGSFSTLEIQRTEQGDSAMYLCASSGGSNYGYTFGSGTRLTVV.

This clone showed up many times. This rearrangement joins TRBV10-2 to TRBJ1-1; D unclear. V was trimmed by 6 bases and J by 0 bases, leaving 5 bases between them. Germline values: CDR1 WSHSY, CDR2 SAAADI. The CDR3 length is 12 residues. CDR3 region: CASRDVNTEAFF. DNA for the CDR3: TGCGCCAGCAGGGATGTGAACACTGAAGCTTTCTTT.

The CDR3 loop reads CASSVVGGPVSETQYF. CDR3 DNA: TGTGCCAGCAGCGTAGTAGGGGGGCCGGTGTCAGAGACCCAGTACTTC. The genes are TRBV9 and TRBJ2-5; perhaps D is TRBD1 or TRBD2 (6 bases each). Trimming shortened V by 0 bases and J by 4 bases, and 16 bases separated the two germline ends. Germline loops: CDR1 SGDLS, CDR2 YYNGEE. The CDR3 is 16 residues long. The full variable domain, with the rest looked up from reference TRBV9 and TRBJ2-5, is DSGVTQTPKHLITATGQRVTLRCSPRSGDLSVYWYQQSLDQGLQFLIQYYNGEERAKGNILERFSAQQFPDLHSELNLSSLELGDSALYFCASSVVGGPVSETQYFGPGTRLLVL.

This sequence joins TRBV28 and TRBJ2-4; the D is unclear. Germline assignment: CDR1 MDHEN and CDR2 SYDVKM. The CDR3 spans 13 residues. V lost 2 bases to trimming and J lost 6 bases, with 8 bases between them. The CDR3 DNA reads as TGTGCCAGCAGTTTAGCTAGATTAAACATTCAGTACTTC. Its protein product is CASSLARLNIQYF. Filled out from reference TRBV28 and TRBJ2-4, the complete variable domain reads DVKVTQSSRYLVKRTGEKVFLECVQDMDHENMFWYRQDPGLGLRLIYFSYDVKMKEKGDIPEGYSVSREKKERFSLILESASTNQTSMYLCASSLARLNIQYFGAGTRLSVL.

The chain links TRBV6-5 to TRBJ1-6; tentatively, D is TRBD1 (6 bases). The CDR3 covers 13 residues. Germline V gives CDR1 MNHEY, CDR2 SVGAGI. V was trimmed by 7 bases and J by 7 bases, leaving 11 bases between them. The CDR3 coding sequence is TGTGCCAGCAAGACAGGATTAAATTCACCCCTCCACTTT. This translates into CASKTGLNSPLHF.

The chain links TRBV7-3 to TRBJ2-7; 8 bases agree with TRBD2. Trimming cost V 2 bases and J 3 bases; bases outside gene matches: 6. Germline V gene lookup returns CDR1 SGHTA and CDR2 FQGTGA. The CDR3 is made up of 15 amino acids. In nucleotides, the CDR3 is TGTGCCAGCAGCTTACGGGGTAGCGGGAACTACGAGCAGTACTTC. Translated, it gives CASSLRGSGNYEQYF.

V is TRBV7-9 and J is TRBJ1-2, with TRBD1 identical over 12 bases. This CDR3 spans 16 amino acids. The V gene's germline CDR1 is SEHNR and CDR2 FQNEAQ (reference sequence). V lost 4 bases, J lost 5 bases, and 8 bases stayed unmatched. The CDR3 DNA follows: TGTGCCAGCAGCTCCAGTCCGGGACAGGGGGCTTATGGCTACACCTTC. The encoded protein is CASSSSPGQGAYGYTF.

This sequence joins TRBV18 and TRBJ2-7; TRBD2 agrees at 11 bases. Germline CDR1 and CDR2: KGHSH and LQKENI. This CDR3 spans 14 amino acids. With 6 bases clipped from V and 7 bases from J, the junction kept 8 bases outside the gene matches. CDR3 nucleotides: TGTGCCAGCTCGCAACTAGCGGGAGCGGGAGAGCAGTACTTC. This codes for CASSQLAGAGEQYF.

This clone has just one count. This rearrangement joins TRBV9 to TRBJ2-3; D is tentatively TRBD1 or TRBD2 (5 bases each). This CDR3 is 16 amino acids long. CDR1 is SGDLS, CDR2 YYNGEE, per germline. Trimming stripped 4 bases from V and 4 bases from J, with 19 bases between. Here the CDR3 reads CASSPGRISGADTQYF. The CDR3 coding sequence is TGTGCCAGCAGCCCGGGGCGGATCTCTGGCGCAGATACGCAGTATTTT.

The rearrangement uses TRBV21-1 and TRBJ2-3; TRBD2 is taken as the D call from the table, unchecked against the DNA. TRBV21-1 represents a pseudogene. The CDR3 is 16 amino acids. The CDR3 coding sequence is TGTGCCAGCAGCAAACTGCGGGGGCACTCCGGCGATACGCAGTATTTT. Its protein is CASSKLRGHSGDTQYF.

The chain joins TRBV5-6 to TRBJ2-7; TRBD1 or TRBD2 may be the D gene (5 bases each). V was pared by 0 bases and J by 2 bases, with 15 bases between. Germline V gene data show CDR1 as SGHDT and CDR2 as YYEEEE. This CDR3 spans 16 amino acids. DNA for the CDR3: TGTGCCAGCAGCTTGGGAGGGGACCGCTCCACCTACGAGCAGTACTTC. As protein: CASSLGGDRSTYEQYF.

The chain joins TRBV6-1 to TRBJ1-5; D gene unclear. Germline V lookup: CDR1 MNHNS, CDR2 SASEGT. Trimming removed 1 base from V and 13 bases from J, with 11 bases in between. The CDR3 is 12 amino acids. The DNA for the CDR3 is TGTGCCAGCAGTGAAGAACGGTTTTATCAGCATTTT. Translating gives CASSEERFYQHF.